Listed below are T cell receptor beta chains from one sample, sequenced in a study of blood T cells in healthy people across ages. TCRdb ran MiXCR on the 5' RACE reads and lists one entry per CDR3 protein. In the table there are about 640,000 distinct CDR3 sequences, around 54% of which are singletons. The sequenced material came from blood. These TCRs come from a man in his sixties in good health. CDR3s include the opening cysteine and the closing phenylalanine or tryptophan. A D gene is named only where the DNA matches it firmly. Part of the rows lack a size; the others show once, few, many or a class for expanded clones.

clone_size | j_call | d_call | v_call | cdr3_aa | cdr3_nt
- | TRBJ2-1 | TRBD1 | TRBV7-9 | CASINRQGSYNEQFF | TGTGCCAGCATCAACCGACAGGGATCCTACAATGAGCAGTTCTTC
- | TRBJ2-7 | TRBD1 | TRBV5-1 | CASSKGQETDEQYF | TGCGCCAGCAGCAAGGGACAGGAAACAGACGAGCAGTACTTC
- | TRBJ2-3 | - | TRBV5-1 | CASSLWGTSTDTQYF | TGCGCCAGCAGCTTGTGGGGGACTAGCACAGATACGCAGTATTTT
- | TRBJ2-1 | TRBD1 | TRBV9 | CASSETDRYNEQFF | TGTGCCAGCAGCGAGACGGACAGGTACAATGAGCAGTTCTTC
- | TRBJ2-5 | - | TRBV20-1 | CSARRLQETQYF | TGCAGTGCCCGGAGGCTACAAGAGACCCAGTACTTC
few | TRBJ2-2 | TRBD1 | TRBV28 | CASSPPGQGNTGELFF | TGTGCCAGCAGTCCCCCGGGACAGGGGAACACCGGGGAGCTGTTTTTT
- | TRBJ2-7 | - | TRBV20-1 | CSARGSAYEQYF | TGCAGTGCTAGAGGATCGGCCTACGAGCAGTACTTC
- | TRBJ1-6 | - | TRBV12-3/TRBV12-4 | CASSFMGSYNSPLHF | TGTGCCAGCAGTTTTATGGGCTCCTATAATTCACCCCTCCACTTT
- | TRBJ2-4 | TRBD1 | TRBV3-1 | CASSQVRTGFQYF | TGTGCCAGCAGCCAAGTACGGACAGGGTTTCAGTACTTC
- | TRBJ2-1 | - | TRBV5-1 | CASSLTSAQLGNEQFF | TGCGCCAGCAGCTTGACCAGCGCTCAACTAGGGAATGAGCAGTTCTTC
- | TRBJ1-6 | TRBD1 | TRBV6-1 | CASSEAGTGGSPLHF | TGTGCCAGCAGTGAAGCCGGGACAGGGGGATCACCCCTCCACTTT
- | TRBJ2-1 | TRBD2 | TRBV7-8 | CASSRGGAIETQFF | TGTGCCAGCAGTCGGGGGGGGGCAATAGAGACCCAGTTCTTC
many | TRBJ2-4 | - | TRBV20-1 | CSAITKLGQNFQYF | TGCAGTGCTATAACAAAACTAGGACAGAATTTTCAGTACTTC
many | TRBJ2-5 | - | TRBV11-3 | CASSLTTSSETQYF | TGTGCCAGCAGCTTAACGACTAGTTCGGAGACCCAGTACTTC
few | TRBJ1-6 | - | TRBV13 | CASSVRPGSRESPLHF | TGTGCCAGCAGCGTCCGCCCAGGGAGTCGCGAATCACCCCTCCACTTT
- | TRBJ2-1 | - | TRBV10-3 | CAVTVAPGVNEQFF | TGTGCCGTTACAGTGGCGCCAGGGGTCAATGAGCAGTTCTTC
few | TRBJ2-7 | - | TRBV20-1 | CSAGSLQREQYF | TGCAGTGCTGGGTCGCTCCAGCGGGAGCAGTACTTC
- | TRBJ1-2 | TRBD1 | TRBV10-3 | CATSAGQGATYGYTF | TGTGCCACCTCCGCCGGGCAGGGGGCGACCTATGGCTACACCTTC
- | TRBJ2-1 | TRBD1 | TRBV4-2 | CASSQEGGQDRGYEQFF | TGTGCCAGCAGCCAAGAAGGTGGTCAGGACAGGGGGTATGAGCAGTTCTTC
many | TRBJ1-5 | - | TRBV7-2 | CASSLASNSNQPQHF | TGTGCCAGCAGCTTAGCCAGCAATAGCAATCAGCCCCAGCATTTT
- | TRBJ2-5 | TRBD2 | TRBV4-2 | CASAASGVETQYF | TGTGCCAGCGCAGCTAGCGGGGTGGAGACCCAGTACTTC
- | TRBJ2-7 | - | TRBV6-5 | CASSYGVPSLGEQYF | TGTGCCAGCAGTTACGGGGTGCCCAGCCTAGGCGAGCAGTACTTC
- | TRBJ2-5 | TRBD1 | TRBV11-2 | CASSVQGWGETQYF | TGTGCCAGCAGCGTACAGGGGTGGGGAGAGACCCAGTACTTC
- | TRBJ2-1 | - | TRBV10-3 | CAISERGPRTTNEQFF | TGTGCCATCAGTGAGAGAGGACCCCGAACGACGAATGAGCAGTTCTTC
- | TRBJ2-1 | TRBD2 | TRBV20-1 | CSARGPGGLAGGTSSYNEQFF | TGCAGTGCTAGAGGCCCCGGGGGACTAGCGGGGGGTACTAGCTCCTACAATGAGCAGTTCTTC
- | TRBJ2-1 | TRBD1 | TRBV5-5 | CASSGGQVGDEQFF | TGTGCCAGCAGCGGAGGACAGGTTGGAGATGAGCAGTTCTTC
few | TRBJ2-5 | TRBD1 | TRBV12-3/TRBV12-4 | CASSTGTGVQETQYF | TGTGCCAGCAGTACCGGGACAGGGGTTCAAGAGACCCAGTACTTC
- | TRBJ1-5 | - | TRBV7-2 | CASSLGPQGRSQPQHF | TGTGCCAGCAGCTTAGGGCCGCAGGGTCGGAGTCAGCCCCAGCATTTT
once | TRBJ2-7 | TRBD2 | TRBV20-1 | CSARPSSGGAYEQYF | TGCAGTGCTAGACCCTCTAGCGGGGGGGCATACGAGCAGTACTTC
few | TRBJ1-2 | - | TRBV6-6 | CASKPEGWRYTF | TGTGCCAGCAAACCTGAAGGGTGGCGCTACACCTTC
- | TRBJ2-1 | - | TRBV6-2/TRBV6-3 | CASSYGGGAGGVAEQFF | TGTGCCAGCAGTTACGGGGGCGGGGCAGGGGGGGTTGCTGAGCAGTTCTTC
- | TRBJ1-2 | - | TRBV6-1 | CASSEARGLGYTF | TGTGCCAGCAGTGAAGCCCGGGGGCTGGGCTACACCTTC
- | TRBJ2-7 | TRBD1 | TRBV10-3 | CAITDRGGNEQYF | TGTGCCATCACGGACAGGGGGGGCAATGAGCAGTACTTC
- | TRBJ2-5 | TRBD1 | TRBV29-1 | CGVGRGQGKGETQYF | TGCGGCGTTGGTCGAGGACAGGGTAAAGGAGAGACCCAGTACTTC
- | TRBJ1-6 | - | TRBV4-1 | CASSQGPLNSPLHF | TGCGCCAGCAGCCAAGGACCGCTAAATTCACCCCTCCACTTT
- | TRBJ2-5 | - | TRBV10-3 | CAISPTAIQETQYF | TGTGCCATCAGTCCTACCGCTATACAAGAGACCCAGTACTTC
- | TRBJ2-1 | - | TRBV10-3 | CAISESSGYYDEQFF | TGTGCCATCAGTGAGTCTAGCGGATACTACGATGAGCAGTTCTTC
- | TRBJ2-7 | - | TRBV3-1 | CASTPRDGSYEQYF | TGTGCCAGCACACCCCGAGACGGCTCCTACGAGCAGTACTTC
- | TRBJ2-5 | TRBD2 | TRBV3-1 | CASSQILAGGVKTQYF | TGTGCCAGCAGCCAAATCCTAGCGGGGGGTGTCAAGACCCAGTACTTC
- | TRBJ2-5 | - | TRBV7-2 | CASSMRLQETQYF | TGTGCCAGCAGCATGCGACTACAAGAGACCCAGTACTTC